Below, 2 T cell receptor beta chains from the same sample are listed, as sequenced in a study of cytomegalovirus exposure and HLA in healthy donors. 60 Vbeta and 13 Jbeta primers were used in PCR. The assay was immunoSEQ multiplex PCR, and TCRdb's table has in-frame clones only and misses some. The sample records about 180,000 clones, about 79% being singletons. Sequencing was performed on PBMCs. All receptors derive from a man aged 40-49 years in good health and CMV-seropositive.

The rearrangement joins TRBV5-8 to TRBJ2-7; D gene ambiguous. The germline V gene encodes CDR1 SGHTS and CDR2 YDEGEE. The CDR3 extends over 14 amino acids. The ends were cut back, 2 bases at V and 2 bases at J, with 11 bases in the middle. Written as DNA, the CDR3 is TGTGCCAGCAGCTTTAGTTTCGTTCCCTACGAGCAGTACTTC. Translating gives CASSFSFVPYEQYF.

This chain connects TRBV9 to TRBJ2-2; 9 bases line up with TRBD1. The CDR3 has 17 amino acids. Germline values: CDR1 SGDLS, CDR2 YYNGEE. Trimming took 3 bases from V and 3 from J; bases not matched to a gene: 9. The CDR3 is CASSANHGQGHTGELFF. In nucleotides, the CDR3 is TGTGCCAGCAGCGCTAACCACGGACAGGGGCACACCGGGGAGCTGTTTTTT.